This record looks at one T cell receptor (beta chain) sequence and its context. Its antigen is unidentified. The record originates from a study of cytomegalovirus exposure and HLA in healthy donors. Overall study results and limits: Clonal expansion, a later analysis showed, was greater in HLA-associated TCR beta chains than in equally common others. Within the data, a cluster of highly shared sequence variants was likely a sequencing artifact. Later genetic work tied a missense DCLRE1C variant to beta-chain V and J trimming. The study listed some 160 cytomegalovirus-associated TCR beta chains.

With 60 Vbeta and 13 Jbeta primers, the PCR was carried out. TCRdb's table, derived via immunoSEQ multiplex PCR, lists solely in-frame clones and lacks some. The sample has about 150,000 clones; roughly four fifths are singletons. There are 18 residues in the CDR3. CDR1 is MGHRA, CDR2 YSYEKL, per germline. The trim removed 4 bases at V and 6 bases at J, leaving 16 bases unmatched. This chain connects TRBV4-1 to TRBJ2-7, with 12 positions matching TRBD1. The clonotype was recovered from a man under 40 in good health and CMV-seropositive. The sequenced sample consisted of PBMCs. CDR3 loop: CASSRPAGTGGPLGEQYF. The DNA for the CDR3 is TGCGCCAGCAGCCGCCCGGCCGGGACAGGGGGCCCTCTAGGCGAGCAGTACTTC.